This T cell receptor beta chain was captured in a study of control samples from healthy donors and cancer patients. The protocol was immunoSEQ multiplex PCR, while the TCRdb copy is restricted to in-frame clones and leaves out a portion. The sample records roughly 180,000 clones, approximately 91% being singletons. The sequence was obtained from a woman aged 40 to 49 in good health. Source material: blood.

The CDR3 DNA reads TGTGCCACCAGCAGAGGAGGACTAGTTATGGACATTCAGTACTTC. As protein: CATSRGGLVMDIQYF. The rearrangement links TRBV15 to TRBJ2-4; 7 bases are a match to TRBD2. Germline values: CDR1 LNHNV, CDR2 YYDKDF (reference sequence). The CDR3 covers 15 residues. V gave up 1 base and J gave up 8 bases; unmatched junction bases: 8. Based on the CDR3 plus reference TRBV15 and TRBJ2-4, the full variable domain is DAMVIQNPRYQVTQFGKPVTLSCSQTLNHNVMYWYQQKSSQAPKLLFHYYDKDFNNEADTPDNFQSRRPNTSFCFLDIRSPGLGDTAMYLCATSRGGLVMDIQYFGAGTRLSVL.